Each of the 26 T cell receptor beta chains below was sequenced from the same sample in a study of shared clonotypes between healthy human individuals. Some clones are missing from TCRdb's copy, which holds only in-frame ones; the method was immunoSEQ multiplex PCR. The sample includes over a million clones, roughly 96% seen only once; the top ten take approximately 1.2%. Specimen: naive CD4+ T cells sorted from blood. Subset noted: CD45RA+ positively selected. These receptors were collected from a man aged 30-40 years in good health.

This clone was recorded a few times. V gene TRBV5-5 combines with J gene TRBJ1-5; the D gene is possibly TRBD1 (6 bases). CDR1 and CDR2 (germline): SGHKS, YYEKEE (reference sequence). CDR3 length: 15 amino acids. The V gene lost 4 bases and the J gene lost 7 bases, with 18 bases spanning the gap. The CDR3 reads CASSIKQGWEQPQHF. In DNA, the CDR3 is TGTGCCAGCAGCATAAAGCAGGGGTGGGAACAGCCCCAGCATTTT.

V and J are TRBV19 and TRBJ1-1, with 10 nucleotides matching TRBD1. The CDR3 is 13 residues long. The germline V gene has CDR1 LNHDA and CDR2 SQIVND (reference sequence). Trimming at V came to 8 bases and at J to 5 bases, leaving 5 bases not matched to a gene. The CDR3 reads CASGTGEGTEAFF. DNA for the CDR3: TGTGCCAGTGGGACAGGGGAGGGAACTGAAGCTTTCTTT.

The chain links TRBV7-9 to TRBJ1-5; 8 bases map to TRBD1. With V trimmed by 5 bases and J by 0 bases, 6 bases remained unmatched. Germline V gene lookup returns CDR1 SEHNR and CDR2 FQNEAQ (reference sequence). The CDR3 covers 16 residues. The CDR3 sequence is CASSEGTGNSNQPQHF. For the CDR3, the DNA is TGTGCCAGCAGCGAAGGGACAGGTAATAGCAATCAGCCCCAGCATTTT.

This chain joins TRBV19 and TRBJ1-2; no clear D gene. Per the germline V gene, CDR1 is LNHDA and CDR2 is SQIVND (reference sequence). The CDR3 totals 14 residues. Trimming removed 5 bases at V and 7 bases at J, with 17 bases between. CDR3 DNA: TGTGCCAGTAGTCCTCGGGCCCAATTGACTGGCTACACCTTC. This codes for CASSPRAQLTGYTF.

The chain couples TRBV20-1 to TRBJ2-1; no reliable D call. Germline values: CDR1 DFQATT, CDR2 SNEGSKA (reference sequence). Trimming took 4 bases from V and 6 from J, leaving 7 bases between them. The CDR3 is 11 amino acids. CDR3 nucleotide sequence: TGCAGTGCTAACCTGCGCAATGAGCAGTTCTTC. This gives the protein CSANLRNEQFF.

This chain links TRBV30 with TRBJ2-7; D gene uncertain. CDR3 length equals 15 residues. Looked up from germline, CDR1 is GTSNPN and CDR2 is SVGIG (reference sequence). Trimming removed 3 bases from V and 0 bases from J, with 15 bases in between. The CDR3 bases are TGTGCCTGGAGCGTAAGCCCCCCAATCTCCTACGAGCAGTACTTC. This translates into CAWSVSPPISYEQYF.

The chain has TRBV5-5 and TRBJ2-3, with D possibly being TRBD1 (5 bases). This CDR3 has 15 amino acids. V was trimmed by 6 bases and J by 0 bases, leaving 14 bases between them. CDR1 is SGHKS and CDR2 is YYEKEE in the germline V gene (reference sequence). The CDR3 sequence: CASTLQVLSTDTQYF. CDR3 bases: TGTGCCAGCACCCTACAGGTCCTTAGCACAGATACGCAGTATTTT.

This chain uses TRBV5-6 with TRBJ2-1; the D gene is possibly TRBD1 (6 bases). The CDR3 is made up of 17 amino acids. Trimming shortened V by 1 base and J by 5 bases, and 19 bases separated the two germline ends. Germline assignment: CDR1 SGHDT and CDR2 YYEEEE. The CDR3 DNA reads as TGTGCCAGCAGCTTGCTGGGGGCTGTAGAGAGGGACAATGAGCAGTTCTTC. Translated: CASSLLGAVERDNEQFF.

The chain links TRBV6-1 to TRBJ1-2; D gene uncertain. CDR3 length equals 16 residues. The V gene's germline CDR1 is MNHNS and CDR2 SASEGT. With 3 bases removed from V and 8 bases from J, the gap between germline ends came to 22 bases. The CDR3 here is CASSDPTDTGRDGYTF. The CDR3 DNA sequence: TGTGCCAGCAGTGATCCCACTGACACGGGCCGCGACGGCTACACCTTC.

The V call is TRBV6-1, the J call TRBJ1-5, with 9 bases fitting TRBD1. V lost 8 bases to trimming and J lost 9 bases; unmatched junction nucleotides: 8. Germline CDR1 and CDR2: MNHNS and SASEGT. This CDR3 spans 13 amino acids. The CDR3: CASQTGGMRPQHF. CDR3 DNA sequence: TGTGCCAGCCAGACAGGGGGTATGAGGCCCCAGCATTTT.

The chain combines TRBV9 with TRBJ2-7; D perhaps matches TRBD1 (6 bases). Per the germline V gene, CDR1 is SGDLS and CDR2 is YYNGEE. Between the trimmed V and J ends, which lost 0 bases and 6 bases, there was a span of 19 bases. This CDR3 contains 16 residues. The CDR3 is CASSVGRDTVAVEQYF. CDR3 nucleotides: TGTGCCAGCAGCGTAGGCCGGGACACGGTGGCGGTCGAGCAGTACTTC.

The chain joins TRBV30 to TRBJ2-1, with 11 bases matching TRBD2. The CDR3 contains 16 residues. CDR1 GTSNPN and CDR2 SVGIG come from the germline V gene (reference sequence). J lost 3 bases, V lost 2 bases, and 6 bases had no gene match. Here the CDR3 reads CAWSPRTSGSYNEQFF. For the CDR3, the DNA is TGTGCCTGGAGTCCCCGAACTAGCGGGAGCTACAATGAGCAGTTCTTC.

This chain links TRBV9 with TRBJ2-7; D is ambiguous. The length of the CDR3 is 13 residues. Trimming removed 1 base from V and 5 bases from J, with 10 bases in between. CDR1 SGDLS and CDR2 YYNGEE come from the germline V gene. Here the CDR3 reads CASSVSWQDEQYF. CDR3 DNA sequence: TGTGCCAGCAGCGTATCTTGGCAGGACGAGCAGTACTTC.

The V gene is TRBV18, the J gene TRBJ1-5; D is unclear. V lost 1 base to trimming and J lost 0 bases, with 13 bases between them. The CDR3 has 17 amino acids. Germline V gene sequence: CDR1 KGHSH, CDR2 LQKENI. The CDR3 region is CASSPRTLPNSNQPQHF. The CDR3 DNA reads TGTGCCAGCTCACCACGGACCCTACCCAATAGCAATCAGCCCCAGCATTTT. The full variable domain, with the rest looked up from reference TRBV18 and TRBJ1-5, is NAGVMQNPRHLVRRRGQEARLRCSPMKGHSHVYWYRQLPEEGLKFMVYLQKENIIDESGMPKERFSAEFPKEGPSILRIQQVVRGDSAAYFCASSPRTLPNSNQPQHFGDGTRLSIL.

The chain links TRBV7-6 to TRBJ1-4; D unclear. There are 18 residues in the CDR3. The V gene's germline CDR1 is SGHVS and CDR2 FNYEAQ. V was clipped by 2 bases and J by 3 bases, with 19 bases between them. CDR3 DNA sequence: TGTGCCAGCAGCTTAAACGGCGGGTGGGCACTAGCTAATGAAAAACTGTTTTTT. Translation: CASSLNGGWALANEKLFF.

V gene TRBV18 combines with J gene TRBJ2-1, with no clear D. The CDR3 loop spans 17 amino acids. V was pared by 3 bases and J by 2 bases, with 17 bases between. The germline V gene encodes CDR1 KGHSH and CDR2 LQKENI. The CDR3 nucleotides read TGTGCCAGCTCACCCATACTCCTTCCAAGGCCCTACAATGAGCAGTTCTTC. Translated, it gives CASSPILLPRPYNEQFF.

This chain connects TRBV11-2 to TRBJ2-5, with D unresolved. The CDR3 is 15 amino acids. The V end lost 0 bases, the J end lost 2 bases, and 10 bases lay between the germline ends. Germline CDR1 and CDR2: SGHAT and FQNNGV. In DNA, the CDR3 is TGTGCCAGCAGCTTAGATTCCTTCCGGCAAGAGACCCAGTACTTC. Encoded protein: CASSLDSFRQETQYF.

This sequence joins TRBV10-3 and TRBJ2-7; D remains ambiguous. Between the trimmed V and J ends, which lost 11 bases and 3 bases, there was a span of 17 bases. This CDR3 has 13 residues. CDR1 and CDR2 (germline): ENHRY, SYGVKD. The CDR3: CARSAAAFYEQYF. CDR3 DNA: TGTGCCCGCTCGGCGGCGGCTTTCTACGAGCAGTACTTC.

V and J are TRBV28 and TRBJ2-5; D is unresolved. The germline gives CDR1 MDHEN, CDR2 SYDVKM. Trimming took off 3 bases at V and 5 bases at J, with 7 bases between the two ends. The CDR3 length is 12 residues. CDR3 sequence reads: CASSFQEETQYF. Written as DNA, the CDR3 is TGTGCCAGCAGTTTTCAGGAGGAGACCCAGTACTTC. Combining the CDR3 with reference TRBV28 and TRBJ2-5 gives the whole variable domain DVKVTQSSRYLVKRTGEKVFLECVQDMDHENMFWYRQDPGLGLRLIYFSYDVKMKEKGDIPEGYSVSREKKERFSLILESASTNQTSMYLCASSFQEETQYFGPGTRLLVL.

This chain connects TRBV6-4 to TRBJ2-1; 13 nucleotides align to TRBD2. The CDR3 spans 17 residues. After removal of 6 bases from V and 10 bases from J, the junction contained 15 bases not matched to a gene. Per the germline V gene, CDR1 is MRHNA and CDR2 is SNTAGT. This CDR3 reads CASSASTGTSGTGEQFF. CDR3 nucleotides: TGTGCCAGCAGCGCCTCCACCGGGACTAGCGGGACAGGGGAGCAGTTCTTC.

This chain links TRBV9 with TRBJ2-3; 7 bases match TRBD2. CDR3 length: 15 residues. After removal of 1 base from V and 1 base from J, the junction contained 3 bases not matched to a gene. Germline V gene sequence: CDR1 SGDLS, CDR2 YYNGEE. The DNA of the CDR3 is TGTGCCAGCAGCGTACAAGCGGGACGCACAGATACGCAGTATTTT. Translation gives CASSVQAGRTDTQYF.

This clone was seen just once. CDR3 nucleotides: TGTGCCAGCAGCTCTCGGACAGGGGGTACAGATACGCAGTATTTT. Its translation: CASSSRTGGTDTQYF. The chain recombines TRBV11-3 with TRBJ2-3; 10 bases are a match to TRBD1. CDR3 length: 15 residues. Losses at the gene ends were 4 bases for V and 3 bases for J; bases not matched to a gene: 4. Germline CDR1 SGHNT, CDR2 YENEEA.

The chain joins TRBV6-1 to TRBJ2-7, with TRBD1 matching 7 bases. The germline V gene encodes CDR1 MNHNS and CDR2 SASEGT. This CDR3 spans 15 amino acids. V lost 4 bases and J lost 0; bases outside the gene matches: 6. CDR3: CASSGDRDSSYEQYF. Written as DNA, the CDR3 is TGTGCCAGCAGTGGAGACAGGGATAGCTCCTACGAGCAGTACTTC.

The CDR3 here is CASSFVVGAALYEQYF. The CDR3 DNA follows: TGTGCCAGCAGTTTTGTGGTGGGAGCGGCTTTATACGAGCAGTACTTC. This chain joins TRBV28 and TRBJ2-7, with D tentatively TRBD2 (5 bases). Trimming took 3 bases from V and 4 from J, leaving 19 bases between them. The germline V gene encodes CDR1 MDHEN and CDR2 SYDVKM. The length of the CDR3 is 16 residues. Together with reference TRBV28 and TRBJ2-7, the CDR3 gives the full variable domain: DVKVTQSSRYLVKRTGEKVFLECVQDMDHENMFWYRQDPGLGLRLIYFSYDVKMKEKGDIPEGYSVSREKKERFSLILESASTNQTSMYLCASSFVVGAALYEQYFGPGTRLTVT.

The chain uses TRBV19 and TRBJ2-7; TRBD2 matches at 11 bases. There are 14 residues in the CDR3. The V segment lost 7 bases and the J segment 0 bases; nucleotides outside the gene matches: 2. Germline V gene sequence: CDR1 LNHDA, CDR2 SQIVND (reference sequence). For the CDR3, the DNA is TGTGCCAGTACCGGACTAGCGGGCTCCTACGAGCAGTACTTC. The encoded protein is CASTGLAGSYEQYF.

This rearrangement joins TRBV27 to TRBJ2-5; 9 nucleotides agree with TRBD2. Germline lookup yields CDR1 MNHEY and CDR2 SMNVEV (reference sequence). The CDR3 is made up of 12 amino acids. The V and J ends lost 6 bases and 5 bases, in that order; junction bases with no gene match: 1. CDR3 coding DNA: TGTGCCAGCAGAGGACTAGCGGAGACCCAGTACTTC. Residues: CASRGLAETQYF.